The 9 T cell receptor beta chains presented below share a single source sample, sequenced in a study of blood T cell repertoires in COVID-19. The method was immunoSEQ multiplex PCR; TCRdb's version includes in-frame clones alone and lacks a portion of them. The table has approximately 230,000 clones, 82% seen once. Sample: PBMCs or T cells enriched from blood (not recorded which). The receptors come from a man aged 35 to 55 who had recovered from COVID-19.

The V gene is TRBV11-2, the J gene TRBJ2-7, with D maybe TRBD2 (6 bases). CDR1 is SGHAT and CDR2 is FQNNGV in the germline V gene. The V gene lost 1 base and the J gene lost 0 bases, with 10 bases spanning the gap. The CDR3 is made up of 15 amino acids. The CDR3 DNA reads TGTGCCAGCAGCTTAGCCTCCGGGAGCTCCTACGAGCAGTACTTC. Its translation: CASSLASGSSYEQYF. Looking up the rest from reference TRBV11-2 and TRBJ2-7 gives the full variable domain: EAGVAQSPRYKIIEKRQSVAFWCNPISGHATLYWYQQILGQGPKLLIQFQNNGVVDDSQLPKDRFSAERLKGVDSTLKIQPAKLEDSAVYLCASSLASGSSYEQYFGPGTRLTVT.

This chain connects TRBV7-8 to TRBJ2-7; 9 nucleotides align to TRBD1. This CDR3 spans 15 amino acids. CDR1 is SGHVS and CDR2 is FQNEAQ in the germline V gene. V shed 7 bases, J shed 1 base, and the junction held 8 bases outside the gene matches. In nucleotides, the CDR3 is TGTGCCAGCACCATAGGAGGACAGGGGTCCTACGAGCAGTACTTC. It translates to CASTIGGQGSYEQYF.

This clone was counted only a few times. The chain has TRBV5-1 and TRBJ1-2; D may be TRBD1 (5 bases). Germline V gives CDR1 SGHRS, CDR2 YFSETQ. Trimming shortened V by 0 bases and J by 3 bases, and 9 bases separated the two germline ends. This CDR3 has 14 amino acids. In DNA, the CDR3 is TGCGCCAGCAGCTTGGAAGGGGCAGACTATGGCTACACCTTC. Protein: CASSLEGADYGYTF.

The chain links TRBV18 to TRBJ1-1, with 7 bases matching TRBD1. Trimming removed 2 bases from V and 1 base from J; junction bases left unmatched: 1. CDR1 is KGHSH, CDR2 LQKENI, per germline. This CDR3 spans 14 amino acids. CDR3 sequence reads: CASSPGDRNTEAFF. CDR3 DNA sequence: TGTGCCAGCTCACCAGGGGACAGGAACACTGAAGCTTTCTTT.

The chain links TRBV28 to TRBJ2-2; 7 nucleotides match TRBD2. The CDR3 runs 15 residues. In germline, CDR1 is MDHEN, CDR2 SYDVKM. V shed 2 bases, J shed 4 bases, and the junction held 4 bases outside the gene matches. The CDR3 reads CASSLGGSSTGELFF. DNA of the CDR3: TGTGCCAGCAGTTTAGGCGGGAGTAGCACCGGGGAGCTGTTTTTT.

V gene TRBV29-1 combines with J gene TRBJ2-2; D is uncertain. The CDR3 runs 13 residues. Trimming stripped 2 bases from V and 0 bases from J, with 4 bases between. Germline V gene data show CDR1 as SQVTM and CDR2 as ANQGSEA. The CDR3 protein is CSVELSNTGELFF. As DNA, the CDR3 is TGCAGCGTTGAACTATCGAACACCGGGGAGCTGTTTTTT.

The chain couples TRBV3-1 (or the pseudogene TRBV3-2) to TRBJ2-4, with D maybe TRBD1 (6 bases). Germline V gene lookup returns CDR1 LGHDT and CDR2 YNNKEL (reference sequence). CDR3 length: 16 amino acids. The germline V and J ends were trimmed by 1 base and 8 bases, with 18 bases remaining between them. The CDR3 region has the DNA TGTGCCAGCAGCCAAGGGTTAACCGGCAGGGGAGACATTCAGTACTTC. Translated, it gives CASSQGLTGRGDIQYF.

The chain joins TRBV4-3 to TRBJ1-2; unclear D gene. From germline, CDR1 is LGHNA and CDR2 YSLEER. There are 17 residues in the CDR3. Trimming took 1 base from V and 4 from J, leaving 19 bases between them. CDR3 nucleotide sequence: TGCGCCAGCAGCCAAGCGGCAGGTAGTGGCCCCCTCTATGGCTACACCTTC. Protein product: CASSQAAGSGPLYGYTF.

The rearrangement uses TRBV27 and TRBJ2-3; D call uncertain. Germline V gene data show CDR1 as MNHEY and CDR2 as SMNVEV (reference sequence). CDR3 length: 14 amino acids. Trimming pared 5 bases from V and 5 bases from J, leaving 14 bases between. The CDR3 protein is CASSGPPLQDTQYF. The CDR3 nucleotides are TGTGCCAGCAGTGGGCCACCCCTACAAGATACGCAGTATTTT.